This entry concerns a single T cell receptor (beta chain). The antigen remains undetermined. In the PCR, 60 Vbeta and 13 Jbeta primers were used. Assay: immunoSEQ multiplex PCR; the TCRdb copy retains only in-frame clones and omits some. The table lists 130,000 to 150,000 clones, approximately 80% of them singletons, with 4.5% to 6.5% in the top ten. This CDR3 contains 16 residues. The germline gives CDR1 MDHEN, CDR2 SYDVKM. V lost 2 bases, J lost 7 bases, and 10 bases stayed unmatched. This record comes from a study of cytomegalovirus exposure and HLA in healthy donors. Whole-study results and caveats: The number of N-insertions in an Asian-associated ancestry cluster was reportedly below the approximately 600-donor mean in a later analysis.

Sample: PBMCs. This TCR was sampled from a male donor in good health and CMV-seronegative. The chain carries TRBV28 and TRBJ1-2; TRBD1 aligns across 10 bases. CDR3 sequence reads: CASSLDRDRGGSGYTF. Here the CDR3 DNA reads TGTGCCAGCAGTTTAGACCGGGACAGGGGAGGTTCTGGCTACACCTTC.